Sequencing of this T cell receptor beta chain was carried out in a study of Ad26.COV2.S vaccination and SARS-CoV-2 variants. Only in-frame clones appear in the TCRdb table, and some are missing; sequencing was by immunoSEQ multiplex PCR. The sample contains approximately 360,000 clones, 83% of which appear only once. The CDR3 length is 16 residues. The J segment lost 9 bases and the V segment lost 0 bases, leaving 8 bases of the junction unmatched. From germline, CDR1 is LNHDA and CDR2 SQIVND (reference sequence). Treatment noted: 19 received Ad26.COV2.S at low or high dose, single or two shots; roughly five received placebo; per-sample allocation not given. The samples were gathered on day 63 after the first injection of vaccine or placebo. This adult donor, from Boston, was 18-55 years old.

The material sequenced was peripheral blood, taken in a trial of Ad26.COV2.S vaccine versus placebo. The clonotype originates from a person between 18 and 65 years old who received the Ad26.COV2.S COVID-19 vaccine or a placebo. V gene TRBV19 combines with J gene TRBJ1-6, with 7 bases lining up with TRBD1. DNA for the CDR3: TGTGCCAGTAGTATAGACCTAAACAGGGGAGGTTCACCCCTCCACTTT. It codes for CASSIDLNRGGSPLHF.